A selection of T cell receptor beta chains follows, all from one sample in a study of T cell responses to AZD1222 COVID-19 vaccine. Assay: immunoSEQ multiplex PCR; the TCRdb copy retains only in-frame clones and omits some. The profile shows approximately 110,000 clones, around 87% of them singletons. This material consisted of peripheral blood, taken 28 days after the second AZD1222 dose. The receptors were gathered from an adult who received the AZD1222 COVID-19 vaccine. The CDR3 runs from the conserved cysteine through the conserved F or W. A D gene is named only where the DNA matches it firmly. Clone sizes are given selectively: once, few, many, or a class where the clone is expanded.

>TRBJ1-2|TRBV12-3/TRBV12-4|-|-
TGTGCCAGCAGCCTGCGTTTTGCTGGCTACACCTTC
CASSLRFAGYTF
>TRBJ2-3|TRBV5-1|-|-
TGCGCCAGCAGCTTTGAAGCAGTCACAGATACGCAGTATTTT
CASSFEAVTDTQYF
>TRBJ2-7|TRBV5-1|-|TRBD1
TGCGCCAGCAGCTTTCAGGGGGATAGAGACGAGCAGTACTTC
CASSFQGDRDEQYF
>TRBJ1-6|TRBV27|-|-
TGTGCCAGCAGTTCCCACGGGGTATTAATAAACGCAGGTTCACCCCTCCACTTT
CASSSHGVLINAGSPLHF
>TRBJ2-7|TRBV13|once|-
TGTGCCAGCAGCCAAGGGAGGACTTACGAGCAGTACTTC
CASSQGRTYEQYF
>TRBJ2-2|TRBV19|-|TRBD1
TGTGCCAGTACCCTTACAGGGGGCGGCGGGGAGCTGTTTTTT
CASTLTGGGGELFF
>TRBJ2-3|TRBV4-3|-|TRBD2
TGCGCCAGCAGCCAAGGGCGTCCTAGCGGGGCGAAGGGTACGCAGTATTTT
CASSQGRPSGAKGTQYF
>TRBJ2-7|TRBV13|-|-
TGTGCCAGCAGCTTAGGCGGTGTCTACGAGCAGTACTTC
CASSLGGVYEQYF
>TRBJ2-7|TRBV7-8|once|TRBD2
TGTGCCAGCAGCTCAGGGGCGGGGGGGGCCATCTACGAGCAGTACTTC
CASSSGAGGAIYEQYF
>TRBJ2-1|TRBV11-3|-|TRBD2
TGTGCCAGCAGCCATGGACTAGCGGGACCATCCTACAATGAGCAGTTCTTC
CASSHGLAGPSYNEQFF
>TRBJ1-5|TRBV19|-|-
TGTGCCAGTAGTATAGGGGTGGGGTCGCCCCAGCATTTT
CASSIGVGSPQHF
>TRBJ2-2|TRBV4-3|-|TRBD1
TGCGCCAGCAGCCTTACAGGGGACACCGGGGAGCTGTTTTTT
CASSLTGDTGELFF
>TRBJ1-4|TRBV21-1|-|-
TGTGCCAGCAGGCAGGGCAGGACAAATGAAAAACTGTTTTTT
CASRQGRTNEKLFF
>TRBJ1-6|TRBV2|-|-
TGTGCCAGCAGTGGGGACGGGGTTTCTTCACCCCTCCACTTT
CASSGDGVSSPLHF
>TRBJ1-1|TRBV12-3/TRBV12-4|-|-
TGTGCCAGCAGTTGGCACACTGAAGCTTTCTTT
CASSWHTEAFF
>TRBJ1-5|TRBV25-1|-|-
TGTGCCAGCAGTGGTGACAATCAGCCCCAGCATTTT
CASSGDNQPQHF
>TRBJ2-1|TRBV6-6|-|-
TGTGCCAGCAGTTTCGGGACGGATCACAATGAGCAGTTCTTC
CASSFGTDHNEQFF
>TRBJ2-7|TRBV9|-|-
TGTGCCAGCAGCGTAGTGGGCGGCGAGCAGTACTTC
CASSVVGGEQYF